This T cell receptor beta chain was recorded in a study of T cells after posttransplantation cyclophosphamide. Study results and limitations: Later post-transplant blood repertoires were often dominated by donor CD8+ memory clones.

Germline V gives CDR1 MDHEN, CDR2 SYDVKM. The V end was cut by 4 bases, the J end by 4 bases, with 16 bases between. The CDR3 has 15 residues. Busulfan-fludarabine conditioning, marrow transplant, and cyclophosphamide on days +3 and +4 were administered. Assay: immunoSEQ multiplex PCR; the TCRdb copy retains only in-frame clones and omits some. The sample gives about 1,700 clones, none seen only once, and the top ten clones hold about 3%. Judged by abundance, this clone is medium-sized (0.01 to 0.1%). Its cognate antigen is unknown. The rearrangement joins TRBV28 to TRBJ1-2, with D uncertain. This clonotype originated in a male patient aged 60 to 75 who received an allogeneic stem cell transplant from an unrelated donor, was CMV-positive, and had acute and chronic GVHD. T cells may partly derive from the graft donor. Sequencing used PBMCs, obtained approximately 400 days after allogeneic stem cell transplant with posttransplant cyclophosphamide. CDR3 amino acids: CASSWAGLGIYGYTF. The CDR3 coding sequence is TGTGCCAGCAGTTGGGCGGGATTAGGTATCTATGGCTACACCTTC.